What follows is one T cell receptor (beta chain) and its context. Antigen specificity is unknown. These data come from a study of CD8+ T cells in alopecia areata. For the study at large: Tofacitinib therapy lasting 6 to 18 months was followed by 6 months off drug. Study-level findings and limits: In scalp and blood, many expanded lesional clones persisted during tofacitinib. Under tofacitinib, fewer expanded CD8+ clones appeared among the top 100 scalp clones. Only one nonresponder was present, which leaves the link between baseline CD8+ expansion and response uncertain.

Germline V lookup: CDR1 MGHRA, CDR2 YSYEKL. This CDR3 comprises 12 residues. V was shortened by 0 bases and J by 6 bases, with 6 bases between the two germline ends. The sample's treatment: oral pan-JAK inhibitor, 5-10 mg twice daily. In each case, RNA was isolated and then reverse transcribed into cDNA as the sequencing template. The assay was immunoSEQ multiplex PCR, and TCRdb's table has in-frame clones only and misses some. The table shows roughly 99,000 clones, with roughly 84% occurring only once. The receptor was isolated from a human donor with alopecia areata. The specimen comprised CD8+ T cells sorted from blood, sampled at week 24, from a patient treated with tofacitinib. J is TRBJ2-7 and V is TRBV4-1, with no clear D. The CDR3 DNA reads as TGCGCCAGCAGCCAAGATCTCTCCGAGCAGTACTTC. Translating it yields CASSQDLSEQYF.